This entry lists 2 T cell receptor beta chains sequenced from one sample in a study of Ad26.COV2.S vaccination and SARS-CoV-2 variants. Generated by immunoSEQ multiplex PCR, the TCRdb table keeps only in-frame clones and is missing some. Among around 300,000 clones listed, about 88% were seen once. Described treatment: some 19 received Ad26.COV2.S at low or high dose, single or two shots; a few received placebo; per-sample allocation not given. Material that was analyzed had been drawn on day 63 after the first vaccine or placebo injection. The specimen was peripheral blood, collected in a trial of Ad26.COV2.S vaccine versus placebo. These receptor sequences come from a person between 18 and 65 years old who received the Ad26.COV2.S COVID-19 vaccine or a placebo.

This sequence joins TRBV11-2 and TRBJ2-7; D is undetermined. CDR1 and CDR2 from the germline V gene are SGHAT and FQNNGV. With 0 bases removed from V and 6 bases from J, the gap between germline ends came to 18 bases. CDR3 length: 16 amino acids. CDR3 sequence: CASSLDHPWVPGEQYF. CDR3 in DNA: TGTGCCAGCAGCTTAGATCACCCATGGGTGCCGGGCGAGCAGTACTTC.

The chain joins TRBV7-6 to TRBJ2-1; D is possibly TRBD1 (6 bases). The germline CDR1 and CDR2 sequences are SGHVS and FNYEAQ. The CDR3 runs 14 residues. Trimming cost V 5 bases and J 5 bases, with 13 bases left between them. CDR3 sequence: CASSPSRTDNEQFF. The DNA of the CDR3 is TGTGCCAGCAGCCCCAGCCGGACAGACAATGAGCAGTTCTTC.